This TCR beta chain was found in a study of shared clonotypes between healthy human individuals. Turning to the study itself: A few men and a couple of women, aged 18 to 49, were donors. A donor's plate count was three for CD4 naive and three for CD4 memory; CD8 naive had two and CD8 memory one.

This table comes from immunoSEQ multiplex PCR, and its TCRdb copy is limited to in-frame clones, with some not included. The repertoire holds around 2.5 million clones, 93% seen once, with 0.36% in the top ten. The CDR3 runs 15 residues. CDR1 and CDR2 from the germline V gene are MDHEN and SYDVKM. After removal of 7 bases from V and 2 bases from J, the junction contained 7 bases not matched to a gene. Study findings and constraints: The low donor count limited represented genetic and exposure-history diversity. In contrast to clonotypes shared by all four donors, non-shared clonotypes had lower generation probabilities.

Regarding this clone: Its antigen is unknown.

The sequence derives from a man aged 18-30 years in good health. Some clones in this sample may be carry-over from other donors' samples. J is TRBJ1-2 and V is TRBV28; 10 bases are a match to TRBD1. The specimen was naive CD4+ T cells from PBMCs. Subset here: CD45RA+ positively selected. The DNA of the CDR3 is TGTGCCAGCACGAGCGACAGGGGGCGAAACTATGGCTACACCTTC. It translates to CASTSDRGRNYGYTF.